These 3 T cell receptor beta chains originate from one sample sequenced in a study of Tregs in tolerant kidney transplant recipients. Profiled with immunoSEQ multiplex PCR; TCRdb holds only in-frame clones, not every one. Found here are more than 90,000 clones, roughly nine tenths of them singletons; the top ten hold around 0.6%. Material: CD4+ T cells from blood. The source is a human donor in good health.

The chain links TRBV15 to TRBJ1-5; D unresolved. V was cut by 0 bases and J by 3 bases, with 6 bases left in between. CDR1 LNHNV and CDR2 YYDKDF come from the germline V gene (reference sequence). This CDR3 comprises 14 residues. CDR3 sequence (DNA): TGTGCCACCAGCAGAGATAACACCAATCAGCCCCAGCATTTT. Protein sequence: CATSRDNTNQPQHF.

This chain joins TRBV19 and TRBJ2-5, with 13 bases fitting TRBD2. The CDR3 contains 16 residues. Germline V CDR1 and CDR2: LNHDA, SQIVND (reference sequence). Unmatched junction bases numbered 3, after V lost 4 bases and J lost 1 base. The CDR3 loop reads CASSRRTSGGQETQYF. CDR3 sequence (DNA): TGTGCCAGTAGTAGGAGGACTAGCGGGGGCCAAGAGACCCAGTACTTC.

V gene TRBV6-5 combines with J gene TRBJ1-2, with D tentatively TRBD1 (6 bases). Germline V lookup: CDR1 MNHEY, CDR2 SVGAGI. CDR3 length equals 14 residues. V lost 8 bases to trimming and J lost 0 bases, with 13 bases between them. The CDR3 coding sequence is TGTGCCAGCGGGGGCCGGGCCCCTAACTATGGCTACACCTTC. Its translation is CASGGRAPNYGYTF.